The 30 T cell receptor beta chains presented below share a single source sample, sequenced in a study of Tregs in tolerant kidney transplant recipients. Clones were read by immunoSEQ multiplex PCR, and TCRdb kept only the in-frame ones, dropping some. Here the sample table reports tens of thousands of clones. Related graft donors supplied nonmyeloablative bone marrow transplants, and mixed chimerism was transient. This sample comprised CD4+ T cells from blood (PBMCs), obtained 24 months after the transplant. The receptors here all came from a human patient who received a combined kidney and bone marrow transplant. The graft donor may have given rise to some T cells.

Worth noting for this clone: The read finishes 3 residues shy of the CDR3 end, and the germline J gene is used to complete it. The V and J genes are TRBV20-1 and TRBJ2-3; 10 bases align to TRBD1. The CDR3 sequence is 16 residues long. Germline V lookup: CDR1 DFQATT, CDR2 SNEGSKA (reference sequence). With 5 bases clipped from V and 4 bases from J, the junction kept 12 bases outside the gene matches. CDR3 amino acids: CSAASLDRGFSDTQYF. The sequenced CDR3 bases are TGCAGTGCTGCCTCGCTGGACAGGGGGTTTTCAGATACG.

The part of the CDR3 DNA that was read is TGCAGTGCCCAAGGGACTGGCCAAGAGACC. This codes for CSAQGTGQET. The CDR3, in full, reads CSAQGTGQETQYF. The chain carries TRBV20-1 and TRBJ2-5, with D possibly TRBD2 on 6 matching bases. Read sequence stops 3 residues before the CDR3 end, and the germline J gene provides the missing end. The CDR3 loop spans 13 amino acids. Germline V gene data show CDR1 as DFQATT and CDR2 as SNEGSKA (reference sequence). Trimming shortened V by 6 bases and J by 1 base, and 12 bases separated the two germline ends.

As to this clone: The read finishes 3 residues shy of the CDR3 end, and the germline J gene is used to complete it. This chain links TRBV13 with TRBJ2-2, with D hard to call. V gave up 5 bases and J gave up 3 bases, with 19 bases separating them. The CDR3 loop spans 17 amino acids. The germline V gene encodes CDR1 PRHDT and CDR2 FYEKMQ (reference sequence). CDR3 region: CASSPPPVGWDTGELFF. The sequenced CDR3 bases are TGTGCCAGCAGCCCACCCCCTGTAGGGTGGGACACCGGGGAG.

Note on this clone: The read ends 3 residues early relative to the CDR3; the germline J gene fills the gap. This chain connects TRBV19 to TRBJ2-5, with TRBD1 as a possible D gene (6 bases). The germline V gene encodes CDR1 LNHDA and CDR2 SQIVND (reference sequence). The CDR3 has 12 amino acids. V gave up 11 bases and J gave up 4 bases, with 14 bases separating them. The CDR3 spells CAGSQQGETQYF. CDR3 bases read: TGTGCCGGGTCACAACAGGGAGAGACC.

As to this clone: The DNA ends 3 residues before the CDR3 does, and the rest of the CDR3 is filled in from the germline J gene. The chain carries TRBV10-2 and TRBJ2-2; weak D call: TRBD1 (6 bases). CDR1 is WSHSY, CDR2 SAAADI, per germline. The CDR3 is 17 amino acids. V dropped 2 bases and J dropped 3 bases, with 16 bases sitting between them. The part of the CDR3 DNA that was read is TGCGCCAGCAGTGAGACACCGCTGGGGGCATACACCGGGGAG. Its protein product is CASSETPLGAYTGE. The full-length CDR3 reads as CASSETPLGAYTGELFF.

This clone is medium-sized by frequency. Read data end 3 residues before the CDR3 end; the end is taken from the germline J gene. V and J are TRBV5-6 and TRBJ1-4; D possibly corresponds to TRBD1 (5 bases). Trimming cost V 1 base and J 6 bases, with 13 bases left between them. The V gene's germline CDR1 is SGHDT and CDR2 YYEEEE. This CDR3 spans 15 amino acids. CDR3 DNA, as far as it was read: TGTGCCAGCAGCTTGTCAGGGAGAGGACATGAAAAA. Amino acid sequence: CASSLSGRGHEK. The whole CDR3 sequence reads CASSLSGRGHEKLFF.

As concerns this clone: The read ends 3 residues before the CDR3 terminus; that terminus is restored from the germline J gene. This chain joins TRBV5-1 and TRBJ2-1; TRBD1 might be the D (6 bases). V shed 6 bases and J shed 6 bases, with 13 bases lying between them. Germline CDR1 SGHRS, CDR2 YFSETQ. The CDR3 sequence is 13 residues long. The CDR3 sequence is CASIGTLGNEQFF. CDR3 DNA (partial): TGCGCCAGCATTGGGACATTGGGCAATGAG.

On this clone itself: The CDR3 end is not reached by the read, which stops 3 residues before it; the germline J gene fills it in. This chain links TRBV20-1 with TRBJ1-4; D might be TRBD1 (5 bases). V was pared by 3 bases and J by 4 bases, with 18 bases between. CDR1 is DFQATT and CDR2 is SNEGSKA in the germline V gene (reference sequence). CDR3 size: 16 residues. CDR3 bases read: TGCAGTGCTAGTTTCCCGAGGGGTGCCCTTAATGAAAAA. Protein product: CSASFPRGALNEK. The CDR3 in its entirety is CSASFPRGALNEKLFF.

Details on this clone: The read is 3 residues too short to cover the CDR3 end, so that end is filled in from the germline J gene. J is TRBJ2-6 and V is TRBV30; TRBD1 agrees at 8 bases. Per germline, CDR1 GTSNPN and CDR2 SVGIG (reference sequence). The CDR3 sequence is 15 residues long. Trimming removed 2 bases from V and 2 bases from J; junction bases left unmatched: 2. CDR3 bases read: TGTGCCTGGAGTCCAGGGGGCGCTGGGGCCAACGTC. Amino acid sequence: CAWSPGGAGANV. In full, the CDR3 reads CAWSPGGAGANVLTF.

Turning to this clone: The read is 3 residues too short to cover the CDR3 end, so that end is filled in from the germline J gene. The chain combines TRBV20-1 with TRBJ2-2; TRBD2 is a possible D gene (5 bases). Per the germline V gene, CDR1 is DFQATT and CDR2 is SNEGSKA (reference sequence). The CDR3 totals 14 residues. V shed 2 bases and J shed 7 bases, with 14 bases lying between them. The covered CDR3 bases are TGCAGTGCTAGACTCCGGGGAGATGGCGGGGAG. This sequence encodes CSARLRGDGGE. The full CDR3 sequence reads CSARLRGDGGELFF.

Note on this clone: From the germline J gene comes the end of the CDR3, since the read stops 3 residues before it. The chain uses TRBV20-1 and TRBJ2-3; D is perhaps TRBD2 (5 bases). This CDR3 spans 17 amino acids. Germline V CDR1 and CDR2: DFQATT, SNEGSKA (reference sequence). V gave up 0 bases and J gave up 2 bases, with 18 bases separating them. The CDR3 protein is CSARDFRGLPNTDTQYF. The part of the CDR3 DNA that was read is TGCAGTGCTAGAGATTTTCGCGGGCTACCCAACACAGATACG.

As to this clone: Read data end 3 residues before the CDR3 end; the end is taken from the germline J gene. This chain joins TRBV20-1 and TRBJ1-5; D is perhaps TRBD1 (6 bases). The V gene lost 4 bases and the J gene lost 4 bases, with 17 bases spanning the gap. The CDR3 sequence is 15 residues long. Germline V gene sequence: CDR1 DFQATT, CDR2 SNEGSKA (reference sequence). The CDR3 loop reads CSANNPTGNNQPQHF. The DNA read from the CDR3 is TGCAGTGCTAACAACCCGACAGGAAATAATCAGCCC.

On this clone itself: The CDR3 is cut off 3 residues early in the read; its end comes from the germline J gene. The chain combines TRBV18 with TRBJ2-7; D call uncertain. The CDR3 extends over 14 amino acids. Germline lookup yields CDR1 KGHSH and CDR2 LQKENI. Trimming shortened V by 3 bases and J by 1 base, and 10 bases separated the two germline ends. The sequenced CDR3 bases are TGTGCCAGCTCACCCGTACTAAATTCCTACGAG. Translation: CASSPVLNSYE. The complete CDR3 reads CASSPVLNSYEQYF.

The chain's CDR3 is CAIRPTGINAEAFF. The covered CDR3 bases are TGTGCCATCAGGCCGACAGGGATTAACGCTGAA. This rearrangement joins TRBV10-3 to TRBJ1-1; 7 nucleotides match TRBD1. The CDR3 extends 3 residues past the end of the read, so its final part is completed from the germline J gene. The germline gives CDR1 ENHRY, CDR2 SYGVKD. J lost 6 bases, V lost 6 bases, and 10 bases had no gene match. The CDR3 consists of 14 residues.

Of note for this clone: The read comes to an end 3 residues before the CDR3 does, leaving the germline J gene to fill in the end. The gene calls are TRBV5-6 and TRBJ2-3, with D perhaps matching TRBD1 (6 bases). The V gene lost 0 bases and the J gene lost 2 bases, with 10 bases spanning the gap. The CDR3 spans 15 residues. Germline-derived CDR1 and CDR2 are SGHDT and YYEEEE. CDR3 protein: CASSLGGGPTDTQYF. CDR3 DNA (partial): TGTGCCAGCAGCTTGGGAGGGGGACCCACAGATACG.

With regard to this clone: The CDR3 goes on 3 residues after the read ends, and that part is filled in from the germline J gene. The chain couples TRBV20-1 to TRBJ2-7, with D perhaps TRBD2 (6 bases). Trimming removed 0 bases at V and 5 bases at J, with 14 bases between. The CDR3 has 14 amino acids. CDR1 is DFQATT, CDR2 SNEGSKA, per germline (reference sequence). The CDR3 DNA, read in part, is TGCAGTGCTAGAGAGGCGGGGAAGGGACACGAG. This translates into CSAREAGKGHE. In full, the CDR3 reads CSAREAGKGHEQYF.

CDR3 region: CASSMDAGTGGMNTEAFF. Incomplete CDR3 DNA: TGTGCCAGTAGTATGGATGCCGGGACAGGGGGAATGAACACTGAA. This chain uses TRBV19 with TRBJ1-1, with 11 bases matching TRBD1. The sequenced fragment ends 3 residues before the CDR3 boundary, so the rest is inferred from the germline J gene. After removal of 3 bases from V and 0 bases from J, the junction contained 9 bases not matched to a gene. Germline V gene lookup returns CDR1 LNHDA and CDR2 SQIVND (reference sequence). The CDR3 has 18 residues.

As to this clone: The CDR3 goes on 3 residues after the read ends, and that part is filled in from the germline J gene. V and J are TRBV7-2 and TRBJ2-7; a weak D match, TRBD2 (5 bases). This CDR3 is 14 amino acids long. Germline CDR1 reads SGHTA; CDR2 reads FQGNSA. Deletions cut 1 base from V and 0 bases from J, with 7 bases between. The CDR3 loop reads CASSLGTYSYEQYF. The DNA read from the CDR3 is TGTGCCAGCAGCTTAGGGACTTACTCCTACGAG.

As for this clone: The read comes to an end 3 residues before the CDR3 does, leaving the germline J gene to fill in the end. The chain recombines TRBV5-1 with TRBJ2-6; D is ambiguous. CDR3 length: 16 residues. V was pared by 2 bases and J by 0 bases, with 9 bases between. CDR1 SGHRS and CDR2 YFSETQ come from the germline V gene. The sequenced CDR3 bases are TGCGCCAGCAGCTTTGGTGCGAACTCTGGGGCCAACGTC. It yields the protein CASSFGANSGANV. The whole CDR3 protein reads CASSFGANSGANVLTF.

To note about this clone: The read halts 3 residues ahead of the CDR3 end, with the missing end drawn from the germline J gene. The chain combines TRBV14 with TRBJ2-3; TRBD2 agrees at 7 bases. The CDR3 has 15 residues. In germline, CDR1 is SGHDN, CDR2 FVKESK. V lost 1 base and J lost 3; bases outside the gene matches: 4. Incomplete CDR3 DNA: TGTGCCAGCAGCCAAGTGGGCGGGAGTACAGATACG. Translated, it gives CASSQVGGSTDT. The full CDR3 reads CASSQVGGSTDTQYF.

Of note for this clone: The CDR3 goes on 3 residues after the read ends, and that part is filled in from the germline J gene. The chain recombines TRBV7-3 with TRBJ1-2; 9 bases align to TRBD1. CDR1 is SGHTA, CDR2 FQGTGA, per germline. The V segment lost 5 bases and the J segment 4 bases; nucleotides outside the gene matches: 5. There are 14 residues in the CDR3. The CDR3 loop reads CASSPGQGPYGYTF. The CDR3 DNA, read in part, is TGTGCCAGCAGCCCGGGACAGGGCCCCTATGGC.

In regard to this clone: The DNA ends 3 residues before the CDR3 does, and the rest of the CDR3 is filled in from the germline J gene. V and J are TRBV6-1 and TRBJ2-7; 9 bases match TRBD1. The CDR3 is 14 residues long. Looked up from germline, CDR1 is MNHNS and CDR2 is SASEGT. Trimming cost V 4 bases and J 0 bases; bases outside gene matches: 1. The part of the CDR3 DNA that was read is TGTGCCAGCAGTGTGACAGGGGGCTCCTACGAG. This sequence encodes CASSVTGGSYE. The whole CDR3 sequence is CASSVTGGSYEQYF.

With regard to this clone: The CDR3 extends 3 residues past the end of the read, so its final part is completed from the germline J gene. The rearrangement joins TRBV12-5 to TRBJ2-1; TRBD1 matches at 8 bases. V shed 0 bases and J 9 bases; nucleotides not matched to a gene: 7. Germline V gene data show CDR1 as LGHNT and CDR2 as FRNRAP. The CDR3 is 15 amino acids. CDR3 protein: CASGLVPPTGGEQFF. CDR3 DNA (partial): TGTGCTAGTGGTTTGGTACCGCCTACAGGGGGTGAG.

A word on this clone: Read data end 3 residues before the CDR3 end; the end is taken from the germline J gene. This chain links TRBV7-3 with TRBJ2-3, with TRBD2 matching over 8 bases. Germline loops: CDR1 SGHTA, CDR2 FQGTGA. The J segment lost 5 bases and the V segment lost 5 bases, leaving 9 bases of the junction unmatched. CDR3 size: 15 residues. The CDR3 spells CASSLQAGVGDTQYF. The DNA read from the CDR3 is TGTGCCAGCAGCCTCCAAGCGGGAGTGGGAGATACG.

About this clone: The read is 3 residues too short to cover the CDR3 end, so that end is filled in from the germline J gene. This chain uses TRBV5-1 with TRBJ2-3; TRBD1 matches at 10 bases. From germline, CDR1 is SGHRS and CDR2 YFSETQ. The CDR3 has 15 residues. Losses at the gene ends were 4 bases for V and 3 bases for J; bases not matched to a gene: 5. The CDR3 region is CASSALGQGTDTQYF. CDR3 DNA, as far as it was read: TGCGCCAGCAGCGCCCTGGGACAGGGGACAGATACG.

About this clone: The CDR3 end is not reached by the read, which stops 3 residues before it; the germline J gene fills it in. The gene calls are TRBV5-4 and TRBJ1-1, with TRBD1 identical over 7 bases. The V gene end was trimmed by 4 bases and the J gene end by 0 bases; junction bases not matched to a gene: 6. The CDR3 loop spans 15 amino acids. CDR1 and CDR2 (germline): SGHNT, YYREEE (reference sequence). The sequenced part of the CDR3 DNA is TGTGCCAGCAGCCCTGACAGGGTAATGAACACTGAA. Protein: CASSPDRVMNTE. The whole CDR3 protein reads CASSPDRVMNTEAFF.

Remarks on this clone: Sequencing ends 3 residues short of the CDR3 end; the germline J gene provides the rest. V usage is TRBV20-1 and J usage is TRBJ2-7; 10 nucleotides align to TRBD2. Germline CDR1 DFQATT, CDR2 SNEGSKA (reference sequence). This CDR3 contains 15 residues. The junction had 3 bases not matched to a gene; V was cut back by 1 base and J by 0 bases. The DNA read from the CDR3 is TGCAGTGCTAGAGGACTAGCGGGCAGCTCCTACGAG. Translated: CSARGLAGSSYE. The complete CDR3 reads CSARGLAGSSYEQYF.

The CDR3 spells CASSPPRQYNEQFF. Incomplete CDR3 DNA: TGTGCCAGCTCACCACCGCGGCAATACAATGAG. V gene TRBV18 combines with J gene TRBJ2-1; no reliable D call. The observed sequence ends 3 residues before the CDR3 terminus, with the missing tail filled in from the germline J gene. Germline lookup yields CDR1 KGHSH and CDR2 LQKENI. Trimming removed 0 bases at V and 4 bases at J, with 7 bases between. The CDR3 extends over 14 amino acids.

Concerning this clone: The sequenced fragment ends 3 residues before the CDR3 boundary, so the rest is inferred from the germline J gene. This chain connects TRBV2 to TRBJ1-5, with D possibly TRBD1 on 5 matching bases. Per germline, CDR1 SNHLY and CDR2 FYNNEI. This CDR3 is 15 amino acids long. V lost 1 base, J lost 7 bases, and 14 bases lay in between. The CDR3 spells CASSEDWGGVQPQHF. The CDR3 bases that were read are TGTGCCAGCAGTGAAGATTGGGGAGGGGTGCAGCCC. Full variable domain (rest looked up from reference TRBV2 and TRBJ1-5): EPEVTQTPSHQVTQMGQEVILRCVPISNHLYFYWYRQILGQKVEFLVSFYNNEISEKSEIFDDQFSVERPDGSNFTLKIRSTKLEDSAMYFCASSEDWGGVQPQHFGDGTRLSIL.

In regard to this clone: The read ends 3 residues before the CDR3 terminus; that terminus is restored from the germline J gene. The chain has TRBV5-6 and TRBJ1-4, with D possibly TRBD1 on 5 matching bases. The V end was cut by 2 bases, the J end by 4 bases, with 9 bases between. The CDR3 sequence is 14 residues long. The V gene's germline CDR1 is SGHDT and CDR2 YYEEEE. The DNA read from the CDR3 is TGTGCCAGCAGCTTACAGGCCCTTAATGAAAAA. It yields the protein CASSLQALNEK. The full CDR3 reads CASSLQALNEKLFF.